Presented here are 8 T cell receptor beta chains from one specimen sequenced in a study of tumor-infiltrating lymphocytes in primary liver carcinoma (dated by TCRdb to about 2017). TRIzol reagent was used to extract blood RNA from unsorted whole blood, while the DNeasy Blood & Tissue kit provided the germline DNA. TCRdb lists the instrument as Illumina HiSeq 2500. Using a constant-region primer and ProtoScript II reverse transcriptase, TCRbeta-specific cDNA was reverse-transcribed from 500 ng total RNA. TCRbeta libraries were built with three nested multiplex PCR rounds, a slightly modified ARM-PCR procedure. Multiplex TRBV1-TRBV30 forward primers and a Cbeta reverse primer were used in the first two PCR rounds, each of which was run for around 9 cycles. Through fastp at Q25 and MiXCR, TCRdb rebuilt clones from the public reads, retaining in-frame beta chains. Every distinct CDR3 protein forms one entry, paired with its most common genes and DNA. Counted in this sample were approximately 320,000 distinct CDR3 sequences; 50% to 60% of them appeared once. Over 15% of the sample rests with the top ten.

The sequencing sample was made of peripheral blood. The receptors here all came from a woman under 40 with primary liver carcinoma and hepatitis B virus infection.

This chain connects TRBV28 to TRBJ1-3, with D perhaps matching TRBD1 (5 bases). V shed 3 bases and J shed 0 bases, with 9 bases lying between them. Germline CDR1 and CDR2: MDHEN and SYDVKM. CDR3 length equals 15 residues. CDR3 sequence: CASSFGGSSGNTIYF. The CDR3 DNA reads as TGTGCCAGCAGTTTTGGGGGAAGCTCTGGAAACACCATATATTTT. Supplemented by reference TRBV28 and TRBJ1-3, the full variable domain reads DVKVTQSSRYLVKRTGEKVFLECVQDMDHENMFWYRQDPGLGLRLIYFSYDVKMKEKGDIPEGYSVSREKKERFSLILESASTNQTSMYLCASSFGGSSGNTIYFGEGSWLTVV.

This clonotype was seen repeatedly, ten times or more. The chain recombines TRBV12-3 or TRBV12-4 with TRBJ2-3; 8 positions agree with TRBD1. With V trimmed by 5 bases and J by 4 bases, 2 bases remained unmatched. The CDR3 totals 13 residues. For the CDR3, the DNA is TGTGCCAGCAGTAGACAGGGGTCAGATACGCAGTATTTT. It translates to CASSRQGSDTQYF.

V is TRBV6-2 or TRBV6-3 and J is TRBJ2-1; D unclear. V gave up 6 bases and J gave up 8 bases, with 29 bases separating them. CDR1 is MNHEY and CDR2 is SVGEGT in the germline V gene. The CDR3 length is 18 residues. The CDR3 loop reads CASSAPNSFGLVTYEQFF. The CDR3 coding sequence is TGTGCCAGCAGCGCCCCTAATTCCTTCGGGCTAGTCACTTATGAGCAGTTCTTC.

Comments on this clonotype: At one end, the junction sequence differs from germline, possibly due to a read error. The chain is built from TRBV12-3 or TRBV12-4 and TRBJ1-5; D remains unclear. This CDR3 comprises 13 residues. CDR3 amino acids: CVSSFMGNQPQHF. DNA of the CDR3: TGTGTCAGCAGTTTTATGGGGAATCAGCCCCAGCATTTT.

This clonotype has a handful of counts. This rearrangement joins TRBV5-6 to TRBJ2-1, with D tentatively TRBD1 or TRBD2 (5 bases each). The length of the CDR3 is 14 residues. Per the germline V gene, CDR1 is SGHDT and CDR2 is YYEEEE. V was shortened by 4 bases and J by 10 bases, with 18 bases between the two germline ends. The CDR3 region is CASSENPPRGEQFF. In nucleotides, the CDR3 is TGTGCCAGCAGCGAGAATCCCCCTCGGGGCGAGCAGTTCTTC.

The chain employs TRBV6-2 or TRBV6-3 and TRBJ2-1; D is unclear. The germline V and J ends were trimmed by 5 bases and 7 bases, with 6 bases remaining between them. Germline CDR1 and CDR2: MNHEY and SVGEGT. The CDR3 covers 11 residues. CDR3 sequence (DNA): TGTGCCAGCAGTAACCGTAATGAGCAGTTCTTC. Protein product: CASSNRNEQFF.

Turning to this clonotype: Germline is not matched at one junction end, which may reflect a read error. The chain combines TRBV11-2 with TRBJ2-1; 8 nucleotides align to TRBD2. The germline gives CDR1 SGHAT, CDR2 FQNNGV. This CDR3 region has 13 residues. DNA of the CDR3: TGTGCCACCAGCTTAGGGACTAGTGAGCTAGGGGTCTTC. Amino acid sequence: CATSLGTSELGVF.

The chain has TRBV5-1 and TRBJ2-1; D is possibly TRBD1 (5 bases). Between the trimmed V and J ends, which lost 0 bases and 7 bases, there was a span of 11 bases. Germline-derived CDR1 and CDR2 are SGHRS and YFSETQ. The CDR3 is 14 amino acids. The CDR3 coding sequence is TGCGCCAGCAGCTTGGTTACGACAGAGAATGAGCAGTTCTTC. It codes for CASSLVTTENEQFF.